This TCR beta chain was sequenced during a study of memory CD4+ T cells and cytomegalovirus serostatus. On the study more broadly: Healthy Belgian adult donors included roughly ten CMV-positive and more than 20 CMV-negative people. The study, taken as a whole, reports: Each of 55 to 80 CMV-associated TCRbeta sequences occurred in one to five individuals. A US-trained random forest predicted CMV serostatus with median AUC approximately 0.9.

The sort gate was single viable CD3+CD4+CD8-CD45RO+ cells for memory CD4+ T cells. This clone came up a few times. Its antigen remains unknown. CDR3 length: 13 residues. Germline loops: CDR1 SNHLY, CDR2 FYNNEI. V lost 5 bases and J lost 3, with 10 bases in between. This table comes from immunoSEQ multiplex PCR, and its TCRdb copy is limited to in-frame clones, with some not included. The sample carries about 56,000 clones, roughly 82% recorded once. This chain uses TRBV2 with TRBJ1-1; D may be TRBD1 (5 bases). The receptor was isolated from an adult in good health and CMV-seronegative. The specimen was memory CD4+ T cells from blood. CDR3: CASSIRGDTEAFF. The CDR3 DNA follows: TGTGCCAGCAGTATCCGGGGGGACACTGAAGCTTTCTTT.